The present T cell receptor beta chain was sequenced within a study of blood T cell repertoires in COVID-19 (TCRdb year 2020). The study in broad terms: Samples covering the acute and convalescent phases of COVID-19 were provided by collaborators in the United States, Italy and Spain. The prospective study material was composed of cDNA or gDNA derived from T cells, B-cell-depleted T cells, or PBMCs. The dataset comprised deeply sampled blood TCRbeta repertoires from subjects exposed to, actively infected with, or recovered from COVID-19. The repertoires were released in a freely available public database meant as a resource for research on the immune response to SARS-CoV-2. The samples were drawn from the first 160 participants of the ongoing ImmuneRACE study and from some 1,300 subjects provided by 6 global collaborators. A de-identified subject ID, COVID-19 status, age in years and sex were almost always included in the sample metadata. HLA class I and class II types, where available, came from metadata supplied by the sample provider rather than from assay-based typing. General conclusions and limits of the study: The amount of clinical and demographic metadata varied by source and participant and was provided uncurated.

Via the germline V gene, CDR1 is SGDLS and CDR2 YYNGEE. For this chain, trimming is 0 bases at the V end and 10 bases at the J end, and the number of junction bases without a gene match is 10. The CDR3 sequence holds 17 residues, the cysteine and phenylalanine included. Just CDR3 DNA is preserved here, 51 bases in frame from base 1. TCRbeta CDR3 regions were amplified from genomic DNA using the immunoSEQ Assay, a bias-controlled multiplex PCR. In the original analysis: The number of nucleated cells in each sample was estimated by amplification of reference gene primers within the assay. Sequence reads were collapsed and filtered to measure the absolute abundance of every unique TCRbeta CDR3 rearrangement. For each sample, productive Simpson clonality was calculated by taking the square root of Simpson's diversity index across productive rearrangements. TCRdb took this table from immuneACCESS and kept in-frame rearrangements with V and J called. Such tables lack part of the clones; where checked against another copy, unresolved V genes explain under half of the gap, and the rest is unexplained. V, J and clone size are those of that table, while D and trimming were read from the DNA. The sample has approximately 250,000 clones on record, over 80% of them singletons. The ten largest make up less than 6.5% of the sample.

In the case of this clone: Its antigen is unknown. No much larger clone exists at a distance of one base, and base qualities are not known.

Collaborating institutions collected whole blood in K2EDTA tubes following their own protocols. Collaborator samples were shipped for TCRbeta analysis as frozen whole blood, isolated PBMCs, or DNA extracted from either sample type. The source is a human donor in a cohort sampled during active COVID-19. The chain couples TRBV9 to TRBJ2-1, and TRBD2 aligns with 13 junction nucleotides. The material sequenced was peripheral blood. The nucleotide sequence is TGTGCCAGCAGCGTAGAAGGCACTAGCGGGGGGGCGGGAGAGCAGTTCTTC. Translated, it gives CASSVEGTSGGAGEQFF. Supplemented by the reference TRBV9 and TRBJ2-1 proteins around the CDR3, the complete variable domain is DSGVTQTPKHLITATGQRVTLRCSPRSGDLSVYWYQQSLDQGLQFLIQYYNGEERAKGNILERFSAQQFPDLHSELNLSSLELGDSALYFCASSVEGTSGGAGEQFFGPGTRLTVL.